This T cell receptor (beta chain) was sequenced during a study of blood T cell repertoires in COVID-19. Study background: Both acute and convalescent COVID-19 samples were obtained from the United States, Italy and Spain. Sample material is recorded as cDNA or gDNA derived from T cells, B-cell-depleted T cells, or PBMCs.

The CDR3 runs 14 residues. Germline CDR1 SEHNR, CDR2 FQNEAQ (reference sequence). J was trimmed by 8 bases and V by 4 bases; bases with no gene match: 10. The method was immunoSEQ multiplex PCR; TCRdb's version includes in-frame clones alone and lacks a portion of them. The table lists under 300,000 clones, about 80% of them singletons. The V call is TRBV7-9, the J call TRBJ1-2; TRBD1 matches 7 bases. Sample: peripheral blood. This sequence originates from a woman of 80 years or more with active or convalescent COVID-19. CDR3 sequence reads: CASSYRQGLGGYTF. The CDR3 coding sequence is TGTGCCAGCAGCTACCGACAGGGTTTAGGAGGCTACACCTTC. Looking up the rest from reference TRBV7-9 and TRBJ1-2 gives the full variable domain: DTGVSQNPRHKITKRGQNVTFRCDPISEHNRLYWYRQTLGQGPEFLTYFQNEAQLEKSRLLSDRFSAERPKGSFSTLEIQRTEQGDSAMYLCASSYRQGLGGYTFGSGTRLTVV.